A few counts support the clone carrying this T cell receptor beta chain. Its antigen is unidentified. The germline V and J ends were trimmed by 3 bases and 8 bases, with 11 bases remaining between them. Germline V gene data show CDR1 as MNHEY and CDR2 as SVGEGT. CDR3 length: 13 amino acids. Each TCR beta library was made by quantitative 5'-RACE that incorporated molecular barcodes. TCRdb itself ran the 5' RACE reads through MiXCR, one entry per CDR3 protein. The sample has 100,000 to 150,000 distinct CDR3 sequences, 15% to 20% seen once; the top ten hold around a third. The data stem from a study of CD8 T cells in ankylosing spondylitis. Study findings and constraints: Some motif variants were previously reported in reactive arthritis synovial fluid and blood. It was reported that disease-linked clones were significantly enriched in matched ankylosing spondylitis synovial fluid. It appeared that ankylosing spondylitis blood was characterized by a TCR beta motif of several highly homologous variants. The disease-linked clones had a CD8+ phenotype and low blood frequencies.

The chain is built from TRBV6-2 or TRBV6-3 and TRBJ2-1; D call uncertain. The clonotype comes from a male donor with ankylosing spondylitis. Sample: blood, either unsorted or a sorted T cell fraction (not recorded which). CDR3: CASSYFLGDEQFF. DNA of the CDR3: TGTGCCAGCAGTTATTTTTTAGGCGATGAGCAGTTCTTC.